This T cell receptor beta chain was retrieved from a study of blood T cells in healthy people across ages. This CDR3 spans 15 amino acids. Germline CDR1 reads SGHTA; CDR2 reads FQGTGA. V shed 7 bases and J shed 4 bases, with 18 bases lying between them. This clonotype was recorded a few times. Alongside a J-beta primer mix, a sample-barcoded 5' primer served in a second PCR lasting about 6 to 11 cycles. MiXCR was run by TCRdb on the 5' RACE reads, yielding one entry per CDR3 protein. The table records more than 750,000 distinct CDR3 sequences, almost 30% of them present only once. The data were also submitted as part of a second study, on T cells of mothers and their children.

The chain combines TRBV7-3 with TRBJ2-3, with a tentative D call TRBD2 (6 bases). The receptor was isolated from a woman aged 40 to 50 in good health. Specimen: blood. CDR3 bases: TGTGCCAGCACCAATAACGGGGGTCGGTCAGATACGCAGTATTTT. Protein product: CASTNNGGRSDTQYF.